The entry below describes one T cell receptor beta chain. Antigen unknown. Assay: immunoSEQ multiplex PCR; the TCRdb copy retains only in-frame clones and omits some. The data hold about 94,000 clones, with about 88% observed a single time. V lost 10 bases, J lost 8 bases, and 12 bases lay in between. Germline-derived CDR1 and CDR2 are MNHEY and SVGAGI. This CDR3 spans 11 amino acids. The sample originates from a study of T cell responses to AZD1222 COVID-19 vaccine. Study overall: Pooled samples include second doses given at about 4 or 12 weeks.

Broader study findings: The donor cohort was predominantly white British with a female majority, and clonal diversity may have been underestimated. A reported finding is that nearly half of spike-specific TCRs target unmutated variant regions. No repertoire was sampled before or during the peak T cell response, only after it.

J is TRBJ2-1 and V is TRBV6-5; perhaps TRBD2 as D (6 bases). The receptor comes from an adult in good health. The sample in question was peripheral blood, obtained on day 0 of AZD1222 vaccination. The CDR3 region has the DNA TGTGCCATCACGGGAGCCTATGAGCAGTTCTTC. Translated: CAITGAYEQFF.